Sequencing of this T cell receptor beta chain was carried out in a study of identical twins. One entry per CDR3 protein, called by TCRdb with MiXCR from the 5' RACE reads. The table lists hundreds of thousands of distinct CDR3 sequences, 15% to 20% of them singletons. The trim removed 4 bases at V and 9 bases at J, leaving 13 bases unmatched. This CDR3 contains 15 residues. Per germline, CDR1 SGHAT and CDR2 FQNNGV. Study results and caveats: Fewer insertions characterized abundant cord blood beta clonotypes, whereas memory repertoires showed none.

Donors were all healthy Caucasians. On this clonotype itself: As yet, its antigen is unknown.

Separately, the same data were catalogued under a study of T cells expressing NK-cell markers. That work contributes: Several donors showed these clonotypes also leading the CD3+CD56-NKG2C+ fraction.

Specimen: PBMCs. The TCR originated in a woman aged 18 to 35 in good health. V usage is TRBV11-2 and J usage is TRBJ2-5; 8 bases line up with TRBD2. The CDR3 spells CASSSGLAFGGAQYF. The CDR3 DNA follows: TGTGCCAGCAGCTCCGGACTAGCCTTTGGGGGGGCCCAGTACTTC.